The 22 T cell receptor beta chains listed next were all sequenced from one sample in a study of blood T cell repertoires in COVID-19. Data came from immunoSEQ multiplex PCR; TCRdb stores just in-frame clones and leaves some out. The repertoire holds tens of thousands of clones, with approximately 80% as singletons. Sequenced input: peripheral blood. The receptor source for this set is a human donor in a cohort sampled during active COVID-19.

The chain carries TRBV21-1 and TRBJ2-7; the table gives TRBD2 as D, unverified against the DNA. TRBV21-1 is shown as a pseudogene. CDR3 length equals 15 residues. In DNA, the CDR3 is TGTGCCAGCATAGAGGGCCGGGAGGGCACCTACGAGCAGTACTTC. Translated: CASIEGREGTYEQYF.

This clone appeared once. The chain couples TRBV11-2 to TRBJ2-7; D remains unclear. Germline V CDR1 and CDR2: SGHAT, FQNNGV. The V end was cut by 1 base, the J end by 2 bases, with 12 bases between. The CDR3 contains 15 residues. As DNA, the CDR3 is TGTGCCAGCAGCTTAGTGGGCCAATCTACCTACGAGCAGTACTTC. Residues: CASSLVGQSTYEQYF.

The V gene is TRBV6-2 or TRBV6-3, the J gene TRBJ2-7, with D possibly matching TRBD2 (5 bases). V was cut by 2 bases and J by 0 bases, with 11 bases left in between. The germline CDR1 and CDR2 sequences are MNHEY and SVGEGT. The CDR3 sequence is 15 residues long. CDR3 sequence reads: CASSYRGPSSYEQYF. The CDR3 nucleotides read TGTGCCAGCAGTTACCGCGGGCCCAGCTCCTACGAGCAGTACTTC.

V usage is TRBV9 and J usage is TRBJ1-2; 9 bases map to TRBD1. The V segment lost 4 bases and the J segment 4 bases; nucleotides outside the gene matches: 5. The CDR3 is 14 amino acids. The germline V gene encodes CDR1 SGDLS and CDR2 YYNGEE. The CDR3 DNA reads TGTGCCAGCAGCCCCGACAGGGGGGTCTATGGCTACACCTTC. The encoded protein is CASSPDRGVYGYTF.

The chain couples TRBV11-1 to TRBJ2-7; 11 positions agree with TRBD2. Per germline, CDR1 SGHAT and CDR2 FQDESV (reference sequence). The J segment lost 3 bases and the V segment lost 11 bases, leaving 15 bases of the junction unmatched. The CDR3 is made up of 16 amino acids. As DNA, the CDR3 is TGTGCCTGCGTCGGGACTAGCGGACTCCCGTACTACGAGCAGTACTTC. Its translation is CACVGTSGLPYYEQYF.

This rearrangement joins TRBV7-2 to TRBJ1-3; 7 bases match TRBD1. The CDR3 sequence is 15 residues long. Germline loops: CDR1 SGHTA, CDR2 FQGNSA. With V trimmed by 4 bases and J by 4 bases, 7 bases remained unmatched. CDR3 nucleotide sequence: TGTGCCAGCAGCTCCCGACAGGGATCGGGAAACACCATATATTTT. Residues: CASSSRQGSGNTIYF.

This chain uses TRBV4-1 with TRBJ2-7, with TRBD1 matching over 7 bases. The ends lost 0 bases at V and 3 bases at J; junction bases unmatched: 2. CDR1 MGHRA and CDR2 YSYEKL come from the germline V gene. CDR3 length equals 14 residues. The CDR3, as DNA: TGCGCCAGCAGCCAAGACGACAGGGTCTACGAGCAGTACTTC. It codes for CASSQDDRVYEQYF.

This clone was observed a few times. This chain connects TRBV3-1 (or the pseudogene TRBV3-2) to TRBJ2-5, with 14 bases that match TRBD2. Germline assignment: CDR1 LGHDT and CDR2 YNNKEL (reference sequence). Unmatched junction bases numbered 9, after V lost 4 bases and J lost 2 bases. CDR3 length: 18 amino acids. The CDR3 is CASSPRLAGGPVQETQYF. The CDR3 DNA reads as TGTGCCAGCAGCCCCAGACTAGCGGGAGGGCCCGTACAAGAGACCCAGTACTTC.

J is TRBJ2-1 and V is TRBV9; 7 nucleotides agree with TRBD2. CDR3 size: 17 residues. CDR1 and CDR2 (germline): SGDLS, YYNGEE. V lost 2 bases and J lost 0; bases outside the gene matches: 8. The CDR3 region is CASSVKVGGSSYNEQFF. The CDR3 region has the DNA TGTGCCAGCAGCGTTAAGGTGGGCGGGAGCTCCTACAATGAGCAGTTCTTC.

The chain is built from TRBV30 and TRBJ2-7; TRBD1 agrees at 7 bases. The V and J ends lost 2 bases and 7 bases, in that order; junction bases with no gene match: 11. Germline lookup yields CDR1 GTSNPN and CDR2 SVGIG (reference sequence). The CDR3 is 14 amino acids. CDR3 loop: CAWSPGTALGEQYF. The DNA for the CDR3 is TGTGCCTGGAGTCCAGGGACAGCACTCGGGGAGCAGTACTTC.

This rearrangement joins TRBV6-2 or TRBV6-3 to TRBJ2-7; TRBD2 agrees at 15 bases. This CDR3 comprises 17 residues. Germline V gene data show CDR1 as MNHEY and CDR2 as SVGEGT. The V segment lost 6 bases and the J segment 2 bases; nucleotides outside the gene matches: 8. The CDR3, as DNA: TGTGCCAGCAGCGCCGGACTAGCGGGAGGGCTGACCTACGAGCAGTACTTC. It yields the protein CASSAGLAGGLTYEQYF.

The chain carries TRBV6-2 or TRBV6-3 and TRBJ1-4; no clear D. The germline CDR1 and CDR2 sequences are MNHEY and SVGEGT. The CDR3 contains 15 residues. Trimming left V 2 bases short and J 4 bases short, with 11 bases between. The DNA of the CDR3 is TGTGCCAGCAGTTACGGAGAGGGCTTTAATGAAAAACTGTTTTTT. This gives the protein CASSYGEGFNEKLFF.

This clone was picked up one time. The chain recombines TRBV25-1 with TRBJ2-1; 11 nucleotides match TRBD1. The CDR3 consists of 15 residues. V was clipped by 5 bases and J by 10 bases; unmatched bases: 10. Germline V gene sequence: CDR1 MGHDK, CDR2 SYGVNS. CDR3 bases: TGTGCCAGCAGTAGGAGGACAGGGGGCGGAGGAGAGCAGTTCTTC. Protein sequence: CASSRRTGGGGEQFF.

The rearrangement uses TRBV5-1 and TRBJ2-7, with 7 positions matching TRBD2. With 0 bases clipped from V and 8 bases from J, the junction kept 17 bases outside the gene matches. Germline V gene lookup returns CDR1 SGHRS and CDR2 YFSETQ. The CDR3 runs 17 residues. The CDR3 sequence is CASSLAGGSGPPGKQYF. DNA of the CDR3: TGCGCCAGCAGCTTGGCCGGGGGTAGCGGGCCCCCCGGGAAGCAGTACTTC.

A word on this clone: The germline gene is not matched at one end of the junction; a read error may be the cause. Other DNA sequences within the sample encode an identical CDR3. The CDR3 nucleotides are TGTGCCTGGAGCGTACAGGGGGCTGCGTCCCATTCACCTCTCCACTTT. Translating it yields CAWSVQGAASHSPLHF. V and J are TRBV30 and TRBJ1-6; the match to TRBD1 covers 9 bases. Per the germline V gene, CDR1 is GTSNPN and CDR2 is SVGIG (reference sequence). The CDR3 runs to 16 residues. Combining the CDR3 with reference TRBV30 and TRBJ1-6 gives the whole variable domain SQTIHQWPATLVQPVGSPLSLECTVEGTSNPNLYWYRQAAGRGLQLLFYSVGIGQISSEVPQNLSASRPQDRQFILSSKKLLLSDSGFYLCAWSVQGAASHSPLHFGNGTRLTVT.

J is TRBJ2-7 and V is TRBV5-1; TRBD1 matches at 11 bases. V was clipped by 4 bases and J by 7 bases; unmatched bases: 10. The CDR3 is 15 amino acids. Germline V gene sequence: CDR1 SGHRS, CDR2 YFSETQ. The CDR3 spells CASSPPGQGVREQYF. In nucleotides, the CDR3 is TGCGCCAGCAGCCCACCGGGACAGGGGGTACGGGAGCAGTACTTC. Full variable domain (rest looked up from reference TRBV5-1 and TRBJ2-7): KAGVTQTPRYLIKTRGQQVTLSCSPISGHRSVSWYQQTPGQGLQFLFEYFSETQRNKGNFPGRFSGRQFSNSRSEMNVSTLELGDSALYLCASSPPGQGVREQYFGPGTRLTVT.

This clone has just a few counts. The chain uses TRBV19 and TRBJ2-7, with 9 bases that match TRBD1. Per germline, CDR1 LNHDA and CDR2 SQIVND (reference sequence). The CDR3 consists of 15 residues. Trimming cost V 9 bases and J 1 base; bases outside gene matches: 10. CDR3 region: CASRVEDRGSYEQYF. DNA of the CDR3: TGTGCCAGCCGAGTTGAGGACAGGGGTTCCTACGAGCAGTACTTC.

This clone was picked up a small number of times. V is TRBV19 and J is TRBJ1-4, with TRBD1 matching over 7 bases. Unmatched junction bases numbered 8, after V lost 5 bases and J lost 8 bases. Germline-derived CDR1 and CDR2 are LNHDA and SQIVND (reference sequence). The CDR3 has 14 amino acids. Here the CDR3 reads CASSSPTGWEKLFF. The CDR3 region has the DNA TGTGCCAGTAGTTCCCCGACAGGGTGGGAAAAACTGTTTTTT. The full variable domain, with the rest looked up from reference TRBV19 and TRBJ1-4, is DGGITQSPKYLFRKEGQNVTLSCEQNLNHDAMYWYRQDPGQGLRLIYYSQIVNDFQKGDIAEGYSVSREKKESFPLTVTSAQKNPTAFYLCASSSPTGWEKLFFGSGTQLSVL.

The chain employs TRBV15 and TRBJ2-1; TRBD2 is a possible D gene (6 bases). Germline CDR1 and CDR2: LNHNV and YYDKDF (reference sequence). Trimming took off 1 base at V and 8 bases at J, with 12 bases between the two ends. The CDR3 has 14 residues. The CDR3 DNA reads TGTGCCACCAGCAGAGCCGGGACTGCGGATGAGCAGTTCTTC. The encoded protein is CATSRAGTADEQFF.

The chain couples TRBV23-1 to TRBJ1-4, with D unclear. TRBV23-1 is designated an ORF whose function remains uncertain. V shed 0 bases and J shed 7 bases, with 18 bases lying between them. This CDR3 region has 17 residues. In DNA, the CDR3 is TGCGCCAGCAGTCAATCCGGCCACGGGGTCGGGTTTGAAAAACTGTTTTTT. This encodes CASSQSGHGVGFEKLFF.

The chain recombines TRBV19 with TRBJ1-1, with no clear D. Germline V gives CDR1 LNHDA, CDR2 SQIVND (reference sequence). V was cut by 3 bases and J by 1 base, with 9 bases left in between. This CDR3 region has 14 residues. The CDR3 loop is CASSMDSWNTEAFF. The CDR3 DNA is TGTGCCAGTAGTATGGATAGCTGGAACACTGAAGCTTTCTTT. The entire variable domain, with the rest obtained from reference TRBV19 and TRBJ1-1, is as follows: DGGITQSPKYLFRKEGQNVTLSCEQNLNHDAMYWYRQDPGQGLRLIYYSQIVNDFQKGDIAEGYSVSREKKESFPLTVTSAQKNPTAFYLCASSMDSWNTEAFFGQGTRLTVV.

The chain couples TRBV27 to TRBJ2-1; D is possibly TRBD1 (6 bases). This CDR3 is built from 12 residues. Trimming removed 6 bases from V and 6 bases from J, with 9 bases in between. Germline V gene sequence: CDR1 MNHEY, CDR2 SMNVEV (reference sequence). The chain's CDR3 is CASRTGRNEQFF. The CDR3 DNA is TGTGCCAGCAGAACAGGGCGCAATGAGCAGTTCTTC.